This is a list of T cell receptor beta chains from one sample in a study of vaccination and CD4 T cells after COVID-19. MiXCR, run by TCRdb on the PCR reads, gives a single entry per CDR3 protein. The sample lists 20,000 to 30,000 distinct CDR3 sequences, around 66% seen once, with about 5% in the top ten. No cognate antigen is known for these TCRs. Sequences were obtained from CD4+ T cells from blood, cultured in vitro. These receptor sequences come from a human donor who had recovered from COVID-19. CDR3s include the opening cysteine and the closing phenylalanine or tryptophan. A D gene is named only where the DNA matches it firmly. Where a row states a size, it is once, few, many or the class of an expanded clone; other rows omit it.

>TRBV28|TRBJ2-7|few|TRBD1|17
CASSLGRLRQGAYEQYF
TGTGCCAGCAGTTTGGGGAGATTGAGACAGGGGGCCTACGAGCAGTACTTC
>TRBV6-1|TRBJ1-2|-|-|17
CASSHRAQGQANYGYTF
TGTGCCAGCAGTCACCGTGCACAGGGCCAAGCTAACTATGGCTACACCTTC
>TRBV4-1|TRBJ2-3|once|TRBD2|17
CASSQTTSGTNTDTQYF
TGCGCCAGCAGCCAGACGACTAGCGGAACAAACACAGATACGCAGTATTTT
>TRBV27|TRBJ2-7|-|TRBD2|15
CASSPTGLAGREQYF
TGTGCCAGCAGTCCGACGGGACTAGCAGGTCGCGAGCAGTACTTC
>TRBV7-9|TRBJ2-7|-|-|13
CASRPDYSYEQYF
TGTGCCAGCAGACCTGACTACTCCTACGAGCAGTACTTC
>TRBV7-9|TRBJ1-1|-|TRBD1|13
CANPQGARTEAFF
TGTGCCAACCCACAGGGGGCGAGGACTGAAGCTTTCTTT
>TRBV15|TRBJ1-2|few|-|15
CATSRDQVSSYGYTF
TGTGCCACCAGCAGAGATCAGGTTTCATCCTATGGCTACACCTTC
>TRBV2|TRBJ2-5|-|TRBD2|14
CASSSSGVQETQYF
TGTGCCAGCAGTTCTAGCGGGGTACAAGAGACCCAGTACTTC
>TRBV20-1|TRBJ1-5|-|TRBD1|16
CSARSFGQGGNQPQHF
TGCAGTGCTAGAAGTTTCGGACAGGGGGGCAATCAGCCCCAGCATTTT
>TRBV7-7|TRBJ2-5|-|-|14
CASSVSGFQETQYF
TGTGCTAGCAGTGTTTCTGGGTTCCAAGAGACCCAGTACTTC
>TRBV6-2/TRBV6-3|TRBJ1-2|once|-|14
CASSIGGANYGYTF
TGTGCCAGCAGCATCGGAGGGGCGAACTATGGCTACACCTTC
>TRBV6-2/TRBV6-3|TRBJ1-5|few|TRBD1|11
CASSDDRAQHF
TGTGCCAGCAGCGACGACAGGGCCCAGCATTTT
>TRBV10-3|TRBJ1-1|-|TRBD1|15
CAISRDRAGWIEAFF
TGTGCCATCAGCCGGGACAGGGCTGGGTGGATTGAAGCTTTCTTT
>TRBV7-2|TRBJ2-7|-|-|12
CASSFSGYEQYF
TGTGCCAGCAGCTTTTCAGGGTACGAGCAGTACTTC
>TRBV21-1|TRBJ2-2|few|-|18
CASSNVPTRGHCTGELFF
TGTGCCAGCAGCAATGTCCCGACCAGGGGGCATTGCACCGGGGAGCTGTTTTTT
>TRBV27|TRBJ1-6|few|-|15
CASRLGGPDNSPLHF
TGTGCCAGCAGGCTTGGGGGGCCGGACAATTCACCCCTCCACTTT
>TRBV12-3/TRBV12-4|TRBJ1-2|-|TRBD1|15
CASRGNQGADYGYTF
TGTGCCAGCAGGGGAAACCAGGGGGCGGACTATGGCTACACCTTC
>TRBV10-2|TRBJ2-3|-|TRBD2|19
CASYHPLAGGPRVTDTQYF
TGCGCCAGCTACCATCCCCTAGCGGGAGGGCCACGGGTCACAGATACGCAGTATTTT
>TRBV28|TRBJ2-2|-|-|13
CASSLVSPGELFF
TGTGCCAGCAGTTTAGTCTCTCCTGGGGAGCTGTTTTTT
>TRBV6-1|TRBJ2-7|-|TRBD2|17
CASSRDSGGTSGWEQYF
TGTGCCAGCAGTCGAGACTCGGGGGGGACTAGCGGGTGGGAGCAGTACTTC
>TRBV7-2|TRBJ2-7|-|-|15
CASSLPSRRSYEQYF
TGTGCCAGCAGCTTACCTAGCAGGCGTTCCTACGAGCAGTACTTC
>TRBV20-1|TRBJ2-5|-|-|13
CSAVKGGAETQYF
TGCAGTGCTGTCAAGGGCGGGGCAGAGACCCAGTACTTC
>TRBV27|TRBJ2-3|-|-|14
CAIKVGPSTDTQYF
TGTGCCATCAAGGTGGGACCGAGCACAGATACGCAGTATTTT
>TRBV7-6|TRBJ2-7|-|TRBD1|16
CASSLAGQGAPYEQYF
TGTGCCAGCAGCTTAGCGGGACAGGGGGCCCCCTACGAGCAGTACTTC
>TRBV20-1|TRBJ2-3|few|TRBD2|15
CSARAGTSVVDTQYF
TGCAGTGCTAGAGCCGGGACTAGTGTGGTAGATACGCAGTATTTT
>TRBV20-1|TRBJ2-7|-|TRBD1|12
CSAKGQVLEQYF
TGCAGTGCTAAGGGACAGGTTCTTGAGCAGTACTTC
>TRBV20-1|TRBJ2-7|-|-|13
CSAMILLGHEQYF
TGCAGTGCCATGATACTCCTAGGACACGAGCAGTACTTC
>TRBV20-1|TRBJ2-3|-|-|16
CSAQIPGLRGTDTQYF
TGCAGTGCTCAAATCCCGGGACTCAGAGGAACAGATACGCAGTATTTT
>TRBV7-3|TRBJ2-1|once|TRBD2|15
CASSLLAGKGNEQFF
TGTGCCAGCAGCTTACTAGCGGGAAAGGGAAATGAGCAGTTCTTC
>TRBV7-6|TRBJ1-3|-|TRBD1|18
CASRPNRGQAISGNTIYF
TGTGCCAGCAGACCCAACCGCGGACAGGCAATATCTGGAAACACCATATATTTT
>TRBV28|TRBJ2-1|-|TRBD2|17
CASSFFSGRGSYNEQFF
TGTGCCAGCAGTTTCTTTAGCGGGAGGGGCTCCTACAATGAGCAGTTCTTC
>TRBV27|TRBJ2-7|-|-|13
CASSLSKGHEQYF
TGTGCCAGCAGTTTATCAAAGGGCCACGAGCAGTACTTC
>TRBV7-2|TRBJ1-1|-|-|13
CASSSAMNTEAFF
TGTGCCAGCAGCTCCGCCATGAACACTGAAGCTTTCTTT
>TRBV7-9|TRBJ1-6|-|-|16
CASSLGRTSYNSPLHF
TGTGCCAGCAGCTTGGGGCGGACCTCCTATAATTCACCCCTCCACTTT
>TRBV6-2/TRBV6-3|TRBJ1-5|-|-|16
CASRPTSGARGQPQHF
TGTGCCAGCAGACCGACGTCGGGGGCGCGTGGTCAGCCCCAGCATTTT
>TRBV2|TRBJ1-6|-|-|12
CASSEQGPPLHF
TGTGCCAGCAGTGAACAGGGCCCACCCCTCCACTTT
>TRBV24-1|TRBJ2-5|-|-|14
CATSVDGIQETQYF
TGTGCCACCAGTGTAGACGGAATCCAAGAGACCCAGTACTTC
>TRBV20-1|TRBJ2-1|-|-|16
CSALLLAASSYNEQFF
TGCAGTGCTCTTTTATTAGCGGCGAGCTCCTACAATGAGCAGTTCTTC
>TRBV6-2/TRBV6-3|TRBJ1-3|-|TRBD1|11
CASIRGATIYF
TGTGCCAGCATCAGGGGGGCCACCATATATTTT
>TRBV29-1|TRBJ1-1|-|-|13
CSVLSVWDTEAFF
TGCAGCGTACTGAGTGTATGGGACACTGAAGCTTTCTTT
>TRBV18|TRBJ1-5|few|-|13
CASSATDNQPQHF
TGTGCCAGCTCAGCCACCGACAATCAGCCCCAGCATTTT
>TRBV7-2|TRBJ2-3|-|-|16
CASSLALLDLTNTQYF
TGTGCCAGCAGCTTAGCGCTCCTAGATCTGACAAATACGCAGTATTTT
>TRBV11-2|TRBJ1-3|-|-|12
CASSLRGNTIYF
TGTGCCAGCAGCCTTAGAGGAAACACCATATATTTT
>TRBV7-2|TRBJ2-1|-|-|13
CASSLSTDDEQFF
TGTGCCAGCAGCTTATCTACTGACGATGAGCAGTTCTTC
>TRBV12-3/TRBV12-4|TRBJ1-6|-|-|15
CASSLSGDKNSPLHF
TGTGCCAGCAGTTTGTCGGGGGACAAGAATTCACCCCTCCACTTT